What follows are 25 T cell receptor beta chains derived from one specimen sequenced in a study of patients and donors after allogeneic stem cell transplantation. TCRdb redid the calling of the RT-PCR reads with MiXCR, one entry per CDR3 protein. This sample has about 160,000 distinct CDR3 sequences, with roughly 35% found just once. Sequencing input: blood, either unsorted or a sorted T cell fraction (not recorded which). All receptors derive from a human donor who was either an allogeneic HSCT recipient or a stem cell or donor lymphocyte infusion donor (not recorded which). It is not recorded whose cells these are; they may come from a transplant donor.

In this sample, this clonotype turned up a few times. The chain carries TRBV5-6 and TRBJ2-5; the match to TRBD1 covers 10 bases. The junction had 7 bases not matched to a gene; V was cut back by 5 bases and J by 3 bases. Germline CDR1 SGHDT, CDR2 YYEEEE. The CDR3 spans 15 residues. CDR3 in DNA: TGTGCCAGCAGTCTGACAGGGGGCGCGGAAGAGACCCAGTACTTC. This codes for CASSLTGGAEETQYF.

This clonotype was detected only a few times. This chain joins TRBV9 and TRBJ1-1, with 7 bases identical to TRBD1. V trimming: 3 bases; J trimming: 6 bases; junction bases outside the gene matches: 5. Germline V gene sequence: CDR1 SGDLS, CDR2 YYNGEE. The CDR3 length is 13 residues. The CDR3 region has the DNA TGTGCCAGCAGCGCAGAGACAGGGCCTGAAGCTTTCTTT. It yields the protein CASSAETGPEAFF.

This sequence joins TRBV10-3 and TRBJ2-1, with 8 bases fitting TRBD2. The J segment lost 1 base and the V segment lost 6 bases, leaving 2 bases of the junction unmatched. Germline V gene data show CDR1 as ENHRY and CDR2 as SYGVKD. This CDR3 spans 14 amino acids. The CDR3 here is CAISPSGSYNEQFF. CDR3 bases: TGTGCCATCAGCCCTAGCGGGTCCTACAATGAGCAGTTCTTC.

This clonotype was counted only a few times. The chain carries TRBV20-1 and TRBJ2-1; 12 nucleotides line up with TRBD2. CDR1 and CDR2 (germline): DFQATT, SNEGSKA (reference sequence). The trim removed 5 bases at V and 2 bases at J, leaving 4 bases unmatched. CDR3 size: 15 residues. Written as DNA, the CDR3 is TGCAGTGCTGACCGACTAGCGGGGGCCTACAATGAGCAGTTCTTC. Residues: CSADRLAGAYNEQFF.

The rearrangement uses TRBV10-3 and TRBJ2-1; TRBD2 matches at 9 bases. CDR3 size: 17 residues. Germline lookup yields CDR1 ENHRY and CDR2 SYGVKD. V gave up 11 bases and J gave up 5 bases; unmatched junction bases: 19. The CDR3 spells CASKQGGGAPGHNEQFF. DNA for the CDR3: TGTGCCTCGAAACAAGGCGGGGGGGCCCCTGGGCACAATGAGCAGTTCTTC.

V is TRBV9 and J is TRBJ1-1; maybe TRBD1 (6 bases). Germline V gives CDR1 SGDLS, CDR2 YYNGEE. The V end lost 0 bases, the J end lost 4 bases, and 13 bases lay between the germline ends. CDR3 length: 15 amino acids. CDR3 protein: CASSVEGGGGTEAFF. The CDR3, as DNA: TGTGCCAGCAGCGTAGAGGGGGGTGGAGGCACTGAAGCTTTCTTT.

CDR3 sequence: CSVEGVGEAFF. CDR3 DNA sequence: TGCAGCGTTGAGGGAGTGGGTGAAGCTTTCTTT. This chain joins TRBV29-1 and TRBJ1-1; no clear D gene. In germline, CDR1 is SQVTM, CDR2 ANQGSEA. With 3 bases removed from V and 7 bases from J, the gap between germline ends came to 9 bases. The CDR3 has 11 residues.

The chain carries TRBV12-3 or TRBV12-4 and TRBJ1-1; a weak D match, TRBD1 (5 bases). The CDR3 is 13 amino acids. The germline V and J ends were trimmed by 7 bases and 6 bases, with 15 bases remaining between them. This chain's CDR3 is CASTPGGRAEAFF. CDR3 bases: TGTGCCAGCACCCCTGGAGGCAGGGCTGAAGCTTTCTTT.

The chain employs TRBV6-4 and TRBJ2-7; 9 nucleotides align to TRBD1. Per germline, CDR1 MRHNA and CDR2 SNTAGT. The CDR3 is 13 residues long. The V and J ends lost 9 bases and 5 bases, in that order; junction bases with no gene match: 8. DNA of the CDR3: TGTGCCAGTACCGGGACAGGGCCCCACGAGCAGTACTTC. It translates to CASTGTGPHEQYF.

This chain connects TRBV10-3 to TRBJ2-7; possibly TRBD1 for D (5 bases). V was cut by 8 bases and J by 0 bases, with 11 bases left in between. Germline V gives CDR1 ENHRY, CDR2 SYGVKD. CDR3 length: 13 residues. DNA of the CDR3: TGTGCCATCGGGGCACCGAACTCCTACGAGCAGTACTTC. Translated: CAIGAPNSYEQYF.

This chain joins TRBV4-1 and TRBJ2-3; 7 bases match TRBD1. The CDR3 has 14 residues. Germline V CDR1 and CDR2: MGHRA, YSYEKL. V lost 4 bases to trimming and J lost 1 base; unmatched junction nucleotides: 2. CDR3 loop: CASSRDSRTDTQYF. For the CDR3, the DNA is TGCGCCAGCAGCCGGGACAGCCGCACAGATACGCAGTATTTT.

The chain employs TRBV6-5 and TRBJ2-5; tentatively, D is TRBD2 (7 bases). The CDR3 spans 15 residues. Germline V lookup: CDR1 MNHEY, CDR2 SVGAGI. V dropped 5 bases and J dropped 5 bases, with 18 bases sitting between them. The CDR3 nucleotides read TGTGCCAGCAGTCCGGAGGGGGGGGTACCCGAGACCCAGTACTTC. This translates into CASSPEGGVPETQYF.

The gene calls are TRBV21-1 and TRBJ1-5; the D segment call TRBD1 is taken from the table without a DNA check. TRBV21-1 is designated a pseudogene. The CDR3 runs 18 residues. The CDR3 nucleotides read TGTGCCAGCAGGAAGTCGGGTGGGGCCGGCGGTCGCAATCAGCCCCAGCATTTT. It is translated as CASRKSGGAGGRNQPQHF.

This clonotype was observed a few times. The chain has TRBV20-1 and TRBJ1-2; TRBD1 matches 10 bases. The J segment lost 8 bases and the V segment lost 6 bases, leaving 6 bases of the junction unmatched. The CDR3 totals 12 residues. Per the germline V gene, CDR1 is DFQATT and CDR2 is SNEGSKA (reference sequence). The CDR3 DNA is TGCAGTGCGGAATCGACAGGGGGCGGCTACACCTTC. It is translated as CSAESTGGGYTF.

The chain recombines TRBV6-1 with TRBJ2-1; TRBD1 matches at 9 bases. Looked up from germline, CDR1 is MNHNS and CDR2 is SASEGT. The CDR3 is made up of 15 amino acids. With 4 bases clipped from V and 5 bases from J, the junction kept 6 bases outside the gene matches. CDR3 bases: TGTGCCAGCAGTGGAGGGGACAGGGAAGACAATGAGCAGTTCTTC. Protein product: CASSGGDREDNEQFF.

The sample holds many counts of this clonotype. The chain is built from TRBV6-5 and TRBJ1-3, with D unresolved. CDR1 is MNHEY and CDR2 is SVGAGI in the germline V gene. V dropped 2 bases and J dropped 0 bases, with 8 bases sitting between them. This CDR3 spans 15 amino acids. The CDR3 region is CASSYAPRSGNTIYF. The CDR3 DNA is TGTGCCAGCAGTTACGCCCCCCGCTCTGGAAACACCATATATTTT.

This sequence joins TRBV28 and TRBJ2-1; unclear D gene. The V gene's germline CDR1 is MDHEN and CDR2 SYDVKM. This CDR3 contains 15 residues. Trimming removed 5 bases at V and 8 bases at J, with 19 bases between. CDR3 coding DNA: TGTGCCAGCAGTCGCCCGACTCTGCTAGGAGATGAGCAGTTCTTC. Its protein is CASSRPTLLGDEQFF.

This sequence joins TRBV6-1 and TRBJ2-7, with D tentatively TRBD1 or TRBD2 (7 bases each). V was clipped by 4 bases and J by 4 bases, with 14 bases between them. The CDR3 has 14 amino acids. Germline V gene sequence: CDR1 MNHNS, CDR2 SASEGT. In DNA form, the CDR3 reads TGTGCCAGCAGTGGCCGACAGGGAGGGTACGAGCAGTACGTC. Its protein product is CASSGRQGGYEQYV.

V gene TRBV7-9 combines with J gene TRBJ1-2; D might be TRBD1 (6 bases). Germline V CDR1 and CDR2: SEHNR, FQNEAQ (reference sequence). The ends were cut back, 1 base at V and 7 bases at J, with 19 bases in the middle. CDR3 length: 16 amino acids. The CDR3 protein is CASSLGGQPTQPGYTF. For the CDR3, the DNA is TGTGCCAGCAGCTTAGGGGGGCAGCCCACACAACCTGGCTACACCTTC.

The chain couples TRBV12-3 or TRBV12-4 to TRBJ1-5; D remains ambiguous. This CDR3 region has 12 residues. V gave up 7 bases and J gave up 6 bases, with 10 bases separating them. The CDR3 region is CASNPPGQPQHF. The CDR3 DNA follows: TGTGCCAGCAACCCCCCGGGTCAGCCCCAGCATTTT.

This clonotype was detected only a few times. The chain employs TRBV19 and TRBJ1-5; no definite D call. V was pared by 4 bases and J by 9 bases, with 16 bases between. Looked up from germline, CDR1 is LNHDA and CDR2 is SQIVND (reference sequence). The CDR3 has 14 residues. In DNA form, the CDR3 reads TGTGCCAGTAGTAAGCAGTTAAGGGTTCCGCCCCAGCATTTT. It codes for CASSKQLRVPPQHF.

The gene calls are TRBV28 and TRBJ2-1, with TRBD1 matching 7 bases. Per the germline V gene, CDR1 is MDHEN and CDR2 is SYDVKM. The ends lost 2 bases at V and 5 bases at J; junction bases unmatched: 6. The CDR3 loop spans 15 amino acids. CDR3 nucleotides: TGTGCCAGCAGTTTAATAGGGGGCATCCACAATGAGCAGTTCTTC. Its protein product is CASSLIGGIHNEQFF. Complete variable domain (other parts from reference TRBV28 and TRBJ2-1): DVKVTQSSRYLVKRTGEKVFLECVQDMDHENMFWYRQDPGLGLRLIYFSYDVKMKEKGDIPEGYSVSREKKERFSLILESASTNQTSMYLCASSLIGGIHNEQFFGPGTRLTVL.

The chain combines TRBV7-9 with TRBJ1-5; D unclear. Trimming took off 5 bases at V and 3 bases at J, with 14 bases between the two ends. The CDR3 is 15 residues long. In germline, CDR1 is SEHNR, CDR2 FQNEAQ (reference sequence). The CDR3 loop reads CASSQNEGINQPQHF. CDR3 nucleotide sequence: TGTGCCAGCAGCCAAAACGAGGGAATCAATCAGCCCCAGCATTTT.

V and J are TRBV12-3 or TRBV12-4 and TRBJ1-5; tentative D call: TRBD1 (6 bases). The length of the CDR3 is 18 residues. The V and J ends lost 1 base and 0 bases respectively, with 16 bases between them. The CDR3 sequence is CASSLVPDRSNSNQPQHF. The CDR3 bases are TGTGCCAGCAGTTTAGTCCCAGACAGGAGTAATAGCAATCAGCCCCAGCATTTT.

This chain connects TRBV29-1 to TRBJ1-2; the D gene is possibly TRBD1 (5 bases). Trimming left V 3 bases short and J 7 bases short, with 15 bases between. Germline-derived CDR1 and CDR2 are SQVTM and ANQGSEA. This CDR3 contains 13 residues. DNA of the CDR3: TGCAGCGTTGATGGGCCAGGGCGAGCTGGCTACACCTTC. Protein: CSVDGPGRAGYTF.